This T cell receptor beta chain is drawn from a study of tumor-infiltrating lymphocytes in primary liver carcinoma. Study-wide background: Patients were both men and women, whose ages ran from 30 to 69 years. Tumors measured 4.2 to 10 cm and were stage T1-T3 N0M0. Whole-study results and caveats: A significantly higher top-250-clone fraction was found in tumors than in blood (p = 0.039).

Synthesis of TCR beta cDNA was carried out from approximately 500 ng total RNA with a constant-region primer. Three-round nested multiplex PCR performed with slightly modified ARM-PCR produced the TCR beta libraries. TRBV1-TRBV30 forward primers paired with a C-beta reverse primer were used in the first two PCR rounds, which ran roughly 9 cycles each. TCRdb fed the multiplex PCR reads into MiXCR, producing one record per CDR3 protein. The sample records just over 300,000 distinct CDR3 sequences, roughly three fifths being singletons. It was unsorted whole blood that yielded blood RNA, and germline DNA was also extracted. This clonotype was observed a few times. Its specificity is not known. V was clipped by 1 base and J by 10 bases, with 13 bases between them. The CDR3 extends over 14 amino acids. Looked up from germline, CDR1 is LGHNA and CDR2 is YSLEER.

V usage is TRBV4-3 and J usage is TRBJ2-2; either TRBD1 or TRBD2 may fit D (6 bases each). This TCR was sampled from a woman in her 30s with primary liver carcinoma and hepatitis B virus infection. The sequenced sample was peripheral blood. The CDR3 DNA reads TGCGCCAGCAGCCAAGCATGGGGGGCCCAGGAGCTGTTTTTT. This sequence encodes CASSQAWGAQELFF.